This TCR beta chain was profiled in a study of blood T cells in healthy people across ages. With regard to this clonotype: Its target is unknown.

Study-wide points: TCR beta diversity, measured per million T cells, fell in a roughly linear way with age.

Together with a sample-barcoded 5' primer, a J-beta primer mix was included in a second PCR lasting about 7 to 11 cycles. Unique molecular identifiers of 12 random nucleotides labeled each cDNA. MiXCR, applied by TCRdb to the 5' RACE reads, yields one record per CDR3 protein. This table holds fewer than 800,000 distinct CDR3 sequences, roughly 20% found once. The donors, healthy Caucasians from Russia, were aged about 6 to 95. No fewer than 5 micrograms of total RNA were isolated from every sample. The CDR3 covers 14 residues. Germline CDR1 is LNHNV and CDR2 is YYDKDF (reference sequence). V gave up 0 bases and J gave up 6 bases, with 11 bases separating them.

This rearrangement joins TRBV15 to TRBJ2-5; a weak D match, TRBD2 (7 bases). The receptor comes from a man in his sixties or seventies in good health. Sequenced: blood. This CDR3 is CATSRDVGGQTQYF. In DNA form, the CDR3 reads TGTGCCACCAGCAGAGATGTCGGGGGGCAGACCCAGTACTTC.